This T cell receptor (beta chain) emerged from a study of cytomegalovirus exposure and HLA in healthy donors. PCR was performed using 60 Vbeta and 13 Jbeta primers. Repertoires were generated with immunoSEQ multiplex PCR, while TCRdb's copy carries only in-frame clones and drops some. Altogether around 150,000 clones are present, roughly three quarters being singletons, with the ten largest covering approximately 4.9%. General study points: It was confirmed in vitro that a few of the CMV-associated chains were specific for CMV antigens. A later analysis appeared to link common viral pathogens to several of the most significant clusters. The study listed about 150 cytomegalovirus-associated TCR beta chains.

All the people who gave samples were healthy bone marrow donors. Note on this clone: Its antigen is unidentified.

Source material: PBMCs. The sequence was obtained from a woman aged 50 to 65 in good health and CMV-seronegative.

The CDR3 spells CASSQEFGAGGEKLFF. CDR3 bases: TGCGCCAGCAGCCAAGAATTCGGGGCAGGGGGGGAAAAACTGTTTTTT. The rearrangement uses TRBV4-1 and TRBJ1-4, with 7 positions matching TRBD1. The CDR3 has 16 residues. Germline CDR1 is MGHRA and CDR2 is YSYEKL. Unmatched junction bases numbered 9, after V lost 0 bases and J lost 8 bases.